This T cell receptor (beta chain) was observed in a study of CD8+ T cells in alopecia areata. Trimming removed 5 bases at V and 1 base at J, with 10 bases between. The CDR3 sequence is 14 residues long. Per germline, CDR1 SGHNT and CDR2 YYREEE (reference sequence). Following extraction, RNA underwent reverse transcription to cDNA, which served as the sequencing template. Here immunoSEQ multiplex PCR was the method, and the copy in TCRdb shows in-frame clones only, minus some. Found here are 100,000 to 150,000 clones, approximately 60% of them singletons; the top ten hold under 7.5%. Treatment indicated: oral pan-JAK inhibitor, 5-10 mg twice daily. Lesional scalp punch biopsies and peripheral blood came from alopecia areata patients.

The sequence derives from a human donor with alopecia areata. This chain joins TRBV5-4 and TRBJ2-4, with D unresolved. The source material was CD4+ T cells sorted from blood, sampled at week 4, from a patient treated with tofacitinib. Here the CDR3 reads CASSPDGAKNIQYF. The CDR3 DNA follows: TGTGCCAGCAGTCCGGACGGCGCCAAAAACATTCAGTACTTC. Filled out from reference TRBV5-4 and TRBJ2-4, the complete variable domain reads ETGVTQSPTHLIKTRGQQVTLRCSSQSGHNTVSWYQQALGQGPQFIFQYYREEENGRGNFPPRFSGLQFPNYSSELNVNALELDDSALYLCASSPDGAKNIQYFGAGTRLSVL.